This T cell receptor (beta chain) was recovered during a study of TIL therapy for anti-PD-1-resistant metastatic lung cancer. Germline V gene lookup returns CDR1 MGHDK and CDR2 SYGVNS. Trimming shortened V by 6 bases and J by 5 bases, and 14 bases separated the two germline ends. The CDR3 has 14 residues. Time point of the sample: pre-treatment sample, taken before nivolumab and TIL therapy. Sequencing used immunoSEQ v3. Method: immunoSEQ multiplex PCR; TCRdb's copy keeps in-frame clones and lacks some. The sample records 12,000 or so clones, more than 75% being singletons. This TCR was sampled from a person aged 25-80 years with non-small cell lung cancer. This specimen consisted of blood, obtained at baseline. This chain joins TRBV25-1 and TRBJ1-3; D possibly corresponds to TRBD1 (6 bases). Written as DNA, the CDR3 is TGTGCCAGCAGCCAACGGGACATTCGAAACACCATATATTTT. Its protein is CASSQRDIRNTIYF. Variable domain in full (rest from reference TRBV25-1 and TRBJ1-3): EADIYQTPRYLVIGTGKKITLECSQTMGHDKMYWYQQDPGMELHLIHYSYGVNSTEKGDLSSESTVSRIRTEHFPLTLESARPSHTSQYLCASSQRDIRNTIYFGEGSWLTVV.